This T cell receptor (beta chain) was captured by sequencing in a study of blood T cell repertoires in COVID-19. The wider study: Researchers got acute and convalescent COVID-19 samples from the United States, Italy and Spain. Nucleic acid was either cDNA or gDNA, and it came from T cells, B-cell-depleted T cells, or PBMCs.

Authors' methods: Using reference gene primer amplification, nucleated cell counts were estimated. Sequencing used immunoSEQ multiplex PCR; TCRdb keeps in-frame clones, though not all of them. That table furnishes V, J and clone size, whereas the DNA furnished D and trimming. Here the sample spans roughly 300,000 clones, 85% to 90% being singletons. With V trimmed by 3 bases and J by 3 bases, 4 bases remained unmatched. Germline loops: CDR1 SNHLY, CDR2 FYNNEI. This CDR3 has 17 amino acids. While infection was still active, Seattle patients were enrolled and then followed longitudinally. The chain has TRBV2 and TRBJ2-5; 16 bases line up with TRBD2. Source material: peripheral blood. This TCR derives from a woman under 40 with COVID-19, enrolled during active disease. This CDR3 reads CASSEGLAGGVKETQYF. DNA for the CDR3: TGTGCCAGCAGTGAGGGACTAGCGGGGGGGGTGAAAGAGACCCAGTACTTC. The variable domain in full, completed from reference TRBV2 and TRBJ2-5, reads EPEVTQTPSHQVTQMGQEVILRCVPISNHLYFYWYRQILGQKVEFLVSFYNNEISEKSEIFDDQFSVERPDGSNFTLKIRSTKLEDSAMYFCASSEGLAGGVKETQYFGPGTRLLVL.